Below, 10 T cell receptor beta chains from the same sample are listed, as sequenced in a study of radiotherapy plus CTLA-4 blockade in lung cancer (dated by TCRdb to 2016 to 2018). To prepare the library, the immunoSEQ multiplex PCR assay was applied. This is the immuneACCESS table as TCRdb keeps it, with only in-frame sequences that have V and J called. A part of the clones is gone; compared with another copy, unresolved V genes explain less than half, and the rest is unexplained. The sample table contains 35,000 to 55,000 clones; only one count was recorded for around 70% of them. The ten largest clones represent around a quarter of the sample. The sequencing here drew on peripheral blood, taken from a patient treated with radiotherapy plus ipilimumab. Source of these receptors: a human donor with non-small cell lung cancer who had a partial response to radiotherapy plus ipilimumab.

The chain carries TRBV6-4 and TRBJ1-1; 8 nucleotides align to TRBD1. The J segment lost 0 bases and the V segment lost 5 bases, leaving 11 bases of the junction unmatched. CDR3 size: 17 residues. Germline lookup yields CDR1 MRHNA and CDR2 SNTAGT. The CDR3 is CASSPLPAGGMNTEAFF. The CDR3 DNA sequence: TGTGCCAGCAGTCCCCTCCCCGCAGGGGGCATGAACACTGAAGCTTTCTTT.

The chain couples TRBV6-5 to TRBJ1-1; 9 bases match TRBD1. The junction had 11 bases not matched to a gene; V was cut back by 8 bases and J by 7 bases. The CDR3 is made up of 14 amino acids. CDR1 and CDR2 from the germline V gene are MNHEY and SVGAGI. The CDR3 spells CASRYGTGINEAFF. CDR3 DNA sequence: TGTGCCAGCCGCTATGGGACAGGGATAAATGAAGCTTTCTTT.

This clone was detected a few times. This rearrangement joins TRBV7-2 to TRBJ2-7; 7 positions agree with TRBD1. The ends lost 5 bases at V and 3 bases at J; junction bases unmatched: 10. CDR3 length equals 15 residues. Germline-derived CDR1 and CDR2 are SGHTA and FQGNSA. The CDR3: CASSTDPGQFYEQYF. The CDR3 DNA reads as TGTGCCAGCAGCACTGATCCGGGACAGTTCTACGAGCAGTACTTC.

V gene TRBV19 combines with J gene TRBJ1-4; TRBD1 matches at 7 bases. This CDR3 region has 16 residues. V shed 10 bases, J shed 0 bases, and the junction held 11 bases outside the gene matches. From germline, CDR1 is LNHDA and CDR2 SQIVND (reference sequence). The CDR3 DNA sequence: TGTGCCACCGAGCACAGGGGACAAGCAACTAATGAAAAACTGTTTTTT. Its protein is CATEHRGQATNEKLFF.

This sequence joins TRBV11-2 and TRBJ2-3; maybe TRBD1 (5 bases). V gave up 5 bases and J gave up 5 bases, with 17 bases separating them. Germline V gene data show CDR1 as SGHAT and CDR2 as FQNNGV. The CDR3 has 15 residues. CDR3 protein: CASSPPQGILDTQYF. The CDR3 DNA sequence: TGTGCCAGCAGCCCTCCTCAGGGAATCTTAGATACGCAGTATTTT. Supplemented by reference TRBV11-2 and TRBJ2-3, the full variable domain reads EAGVAQSPRYKIIEKRQSVAFWCNPISGHATLYWYQQILGQGPKLLIQFQNNGVVDDSQLPKDRFSAERLKGVDSTLKIQPAKLEDSAVYLCASSPPQGILDTQYFGPGTRLTVL.

This chain links TRBV5-6 with TRBJ1-2; 8 bases are shared with TRBD1. With 2 bases clipped from V and 4 bases from J, the junction kept 7 bases outside the gene matches. The CDR3 covers 15 residues. CDR1 SGHDT and CDR2 YYEEEE come from the germline V gene. The CDR3: CASSLFGQGSYGYTF. CDR3 nucleotides: TGTGCCAGCAGCTTATTTGGACAGGGATCCTATGGCTACACCTTC.

In its sample, this clone was seen a few times. V and J are TRBV5-1 and TRBJ2-5; 7 bases fit TRBD1. Germline values: CDR1 SGHRS, CDR2 YFSETQ. The junction had 10 bases not matched to a gene; V was cut back by 4 bases and J by 4 bases. There are 15 residues in the CDR3. CDR3 loop: CASSLDRDRGETQYF. CDR3 bases: TGCGCCAGCAGCCTAGACAGGGATCGGGGAGAGACCCAGTACTTC.

This clone turned up a few times. V usage is TRBV30 and J usage is TRBJ1-1, with a possible D match to TRBD1 (5 bases). In germline, CDR1 is GTSNPN, CDR2 SVGIG (reference sequence). The CDR3 runs 13 residues. V gave up 5 bases and J gave up 1 base, with 11 bases separating them. The CDR3 sequence is CAWATQGNTEAFF. The CDR3, as DNA: TGTGCCTGGGCTACTCAGGGGAACACTGAAGCTTTCTTT.

The V call is TRBV27, the J call TRBJ1-1, with 8 bases matching TRBD1. CDR1 is MNHEY, CDR2 SMNVEV, per germline (reference sequence). With V trimmed by 2 bases and J by 6 bases, 8 bases remained unmatched. There are 15 residues in the CDR3. The CDR3 reads CASSLLPGGKAEAFF. The CDR3 nucleotides read TGTGCCAGCAGTTTACTCCCAGGGGGCAAAGCTGAAGCTTTCTTT.

The CDR3 region is CASSYLAGGRGDTQYF. The DNA for the CDR3 is TGTGCCAGCAGTTATCTAGCGGGGGGGCGAGGAGATACGCAGTATTTT. V is TRBV27 and J is TRBJ2-3; 12 bases are a match to TRBD2. CDR3 length equals 16 residues. Germline values: CDR1 MNHEY, CDR2 SMNVEV (reference sequence). V was pared by 4 bases and J by 5 bases, with 7 bases of the junction left unmatched.